This passage covers 4 T cell receptor beta chains from one sample sequenced in a study of blood T cell repertoires in COVID-19. Method: immunoSEQ multiplex PCR; TCRdb's copy keeps in-frame clones and lacks some. The repertoire includes around 140,000 clones, 55% to 75% of them detected once, and around 1.8% sits in the top ten. Sequencing was carried out using peripheral blood. These receptors were collected from a woman aged 70-85 years with acute or convalescent COVID-19.

The chain employs TRBV29-1 and TRBJ1-1; no definite D call. This CDR3 region has 11 residues. Germline V CDR1 and CDR2: SQVTM, ANQGSEA. V was shortened by 8 bases and J by 6 bases, with 13 bases between the two germline ends. The CDR3 bases are TGCAGCTCGTCGTCGGGGTCTGAAGCTTTCTTT. Protein sequence: CSSSSGSEAFF.

The rearrangement joins TRBV19 to TRBJ2-1, with D possibly TRBD2 on 6 matching bases. This CDR3 comprises 13 residues. Germline loops: CDR1 LNHDA, CDR2 SQIVND (reference sequence). The V end lost 8 bases, the J end lost 4 bases, and 12 bases lay between the germline ends. CDR3 nucleotide sequence: TGTGCCAGTCGCGGGACGGAATACAATGAGCAGTTCTTC. Translated: CASRGTEYNEQFF.

The chain is built from TRBV19 and TRBJ1-4, with a possible D match to TRBD1 (6 bases). V lost 5 bases, J lost 8 bases, and 12 bases lay in between. The germline CDR1 and CDR2 sequences are LNHDA and SQIVND (reference sequence). The length of the CDR3 is 13 residues. In nucleotides, the CDR3 is TGTGCCAGTAGTCAGGGGACAAAAGAAAAACTGTTTTTT. Protein product: CASSQGTKEKLFF.

The V call is TRBV9, the J call TRBJ1-4; tentatively, D is TRBD1 (6 bases). The CDR3 totals 15 residues. Germline loops: CDR1 SGDLS, CDR2 YYNGEE. V was shortened by 0 bases and J by 8 bases, with 14 bases between the two germline ends. This CDR3 is CASSVVGARGEKLFF. The CDR3 nucleotides are TGTGCCAGCAGCGTAGTAGGGGCCAGGGGAGAAAAACTGTTTTTT. The full variable domain, in which reference TRBV9 and TRBJ1-4 provide the parts outside the CDR3, is DSGVTQTPKHLITATGQRVTLRCSPRSGDLSVYWYQQSLDQGLQFLIQYYNGEERAKGNILERFSAQQFPDLHSELNLSSLELGDSALYFCASSVVGARGEKLFFGSGTQLSVL.